This T cell receptor beta chain was sequenced for a study of radiotherapy plus CTLA-4 blockade in lung cancer (dated by TCRdb to 2017 to 2018). Turning to the overall study: Among the enrolled patients, about 19% had an objective response, and about 29% reached disease control.

In this study, focal radiation therapy paired with CTLA-4 blockade (ipilimumab) was tested in patients who had chemo-refractory metastatic non-small-cell lung cancer. Library generation was performed with the immunoSEQ multiplex PCR assay. TCRdb took this table from immuneACCESS and kept in-frame rearrangements with V and J called. Such tables lack part of the clones; where checked against another copy, unresolved V genes explain under half of the gap, and the rest is unexplained. Recorded for this sample are about 94,000 clones; about four fifths of them occurred a single time. Roughly 26% of the sample rests with the top ten. Of note for this clone: Its antigen is not yet known. One base away there is no much larger clone; base qualities are not given.

The study at large found these results: Increased serum interferon-beta after radiation, together with early dynamic changes in blood T cell clones, were reported to be the strongest predictors of response. TCR clones derived from tumors expanded in peripheral blood after treatment with radiotherapy and ipilimumab.

The sample in question was peripheral blood, obtained from a patient treated with radiotherapy plus ipilimumab. This clonotype was obtained from a human donor with non-small cell lung cancer that progressed on radiotherapy plus ipilimumab.

The bases are TGCGCCAGCAGCTCCCGGGGACTAGTAGGAGAGACCCAGTACTTC. Its protein product is CASSSRGLVGETQYF. The sequence links TRBV5-1 to TRBJ2-5; 8 bases in the junction line up with TRBD2. CDR1 and CDR2, per the germline V gene, are SGHRS and YFSETQ. The CDR3, from cysteine to phenylalanine, totals 15 residues. Left in the record is the CDR3 DNA by itself, 45 bases read in frame from the first base. V has 3 bases trimmed and J has 4 bases trimmed; junction bases matching no gene number 8.